Shown below are 22 T cell receptor beta chains from a single sample sequenced in a study of blood T cell repertoires in COVID-19. Sequenced by immunoSEQ multiplex PCR; TCRdb stores in-frame clones only, minus some. The sample shows approximately 30,000 clones, around 90% of them seen only once. The sample consisted of peripheral blood. All receptors derive from a human donor in a cohort sampled during active COVID-19.

V and J are TRBV4-2 and TRBJ2-1; 10 nucleotides agree with TRBD1. Germline values: CDR1 LGHNA, CDR2 YNFKEQ. The V segment lost 3 bases and the J segment 6 bases; nucleotides outside the gene matches: 5. The CDR3 consists of 15 residues. DNA of the CDR3: TGTGCCAGCAGCCAGCGGACAGGGGGGACCAATGAGCAGTTCTTC. Its translation is CASSQRTGGTNEQFF.

Here the CDR3 reads CASSLSTAGNTIYF. The CDR3 coding sequence is TGTGCCAGCAGCTTATCGACTGCTGGAAACACCATATATTTT. The chain carries TRBV7-2 and TRBJ1-3; D gene unclear. Trimming stripped 2 bases from V and 2 bases from J, with 7 bases between. Germline-derived CDR1 and CDR2 are SGHTA and FQGNSA. The CDR3 length is 14 residues.

The V call is TRBV10-3, the J call TRBJ2-1, with D perhaps TRBD2 (5 bases). V was trimmed by 11 bases and J by 6 bases, leaving 11 bases between them. The length of the CDR3 is 11 residues. The V gene's germline CDR1 is ENHRY and CDR2 SYGVKD. CDR3 amino acids: CAADLGNEQFF. The CDR3 nucleotides are TGTGCCGCGGACTTGGGCAATGAGCAGTTCTTC.

This chain joins TRBV19 and TRBJ1-4; maybe TRBD1 (6 bases). Germline V CDR1 and CDR2: LNHDA, SQIVND (reference sequence). The CDR3 extends over 15 amino acids. Trimming shortened V by 4 bases and J by 0 bases, and 9 bases separated the two germline ends. The CDR3 DNA reads TGTGCCAGTAGTACTCCAGGGGCAACTAATGAAAAACTGTTTTTT. Residues: CASSTPGATNEKLFF. Using reference TRBV19 and TRBJ1-4 for the parts outside the CDR3, the full variable domain is DGGITQSPKYLFRKEGQNVTLSCEQNLNHDAMYWYRQDPGQGLRLIYYSQIVNDFQKGDIAEGYSVSREKKESFPLTVTSAQKNPTAFYLCASSTPGATNEKLFFGSGTQLSVL.

The genes are TRBV18 and TRBJ2-1, with 11 bases lining up with TRBD2. This CDR3 comprises 16 residues. V shed 1 base, J shed 7 bases, and the junction held 6 bases outside the gene matches. Per germline, CDR1 KGHSH and CDR2 LQKENI. CDR3 sequence: CASSPLAGGDRNEQFF. DNA of the CDR3: TGTGCCAGCTCACCACTAGCGGGAGGGGATAGAAATGAGCAGTTCTTC.

This rearrangement joins TRBV11-3 to TRBJ2-7, with 9 bases lining up with TRBD2. Germline CDR1 and CDR2: SGHNT and YENEEA. This CDR3 has 15 amino acids. V shed 4 bases and J 4 bases; nucleotides not matched to a gene: 8. CDR3 in DNA: TGTGCCAGCAGCTCAAGATTAGCGGGGGAGTACGAGCAGTACTTC. Residues: CASSSRLAGEYEQYF.

The rearrangement links TRBV7-9 to TRBJ1-1, with 8 bases matching TRBD1. Germline V gene data show CDR1 as SEHNR and CDR2 as FQNEAQ (reference sequence). J lost 11 bases, V lost 3 bases, and 14 bases had no gene match. The CDR3 spans 15 residues. The CDR3 sequence is CASSFAPLQGGEAFF. Written as DNA, the CDR3 is TGTGCCAGCAGCTTTGCGCCCCTACAGGGGGGGGAGGCTTTCTTT.

This clone occurred once. The rearrangement joins TRBV6-5 to TRBJ1-1; tentative D call: TRBD1 (5 bases). V dropped 7 bases and J dropped 1 base, with 13 bases sitting between them. The germline V gene has CDR1 MNHEY and CDR2 SVGAGI. The CDR3 sequence is 14 residues long. The CDR3 reads CASTLRGGNTEAFF. DNA for the CDR3: TGTGCCAGCACCTTACGGGGGGGGAACACTGAAGCTTTCTTT.

This chain joins TRBV7-3 and TRBJ2-2; 8 bases align to TRBD2. Trimming cost V 2 bases and J 7 bases; bases outside gene matches: 9. This CDR3 spans 16 amino acids. Germline V gene lookup returns CDR1 SGHTA and CDR2 FQGTGA. The CDR3 DNA reads TGTGCCAGCAGCTTAGGAATTGCGGGAGGAGGCGGGGAGCTGTTTTTT. This gives the protein CASSLGIAGGGGELFF. Variable domain in full (rest from reference TRBV7-3 and TRBJ2-2): GAGVSQTPSNKVTEKGKYVELRCDPISGHTALYWYRQSLGQGPEFLIYFQGTGAADDSGLPNDRFFAVRPEGSVSTLKIQRTERGDSAVYLCASSLGIAGGGGELFFGEGSRLTVL.

The chain uses TRBV19 and TRBJ2-7; 14 bases fit TRBD2. This CDR3 region has 16 residues. Germline CDR1 and CDR2: LNHDA and SQIVND (reference sequence). V lost 4 bases and J lost 1; bases outside the gene matches: 3. CDR3 residues: CASSRGTSGSSYEQYF. Written as DNA, the CDR3 is TGTGCCAGTAGTAGGGGGACTAGCGGGAGTTCCTACGAGCAGTACTTC.

V is TRBV4-2 and J is TRBJ2-5; 12 bases agree with TRBD2. Germline-derived CDR1 and CDR2 are LGHNA and YNFKEQ. CDR3 length: 16 residues. The ends lost 1 base at V and 3 bases at J; junction bases unmatched: 3. The CDR3: CASSQGASGGEETQYF. The CDR3 region has the DNA TGTGCCAGCAGCCAAGGGGCTAGCGGGGGGGAAGAGACCCAGTACTTC.

V is TRBV7-2 and J is TRBJ2-5; D unresolved. The CDR3 loop spans 14 amino acids. With 5 bases removed from V and 4 bases from J, the gap between germline ends came to 14 bases. CDR1 is SGHTA, CDR2 FQGNSA, per germline. In DNA form, the CDR3 reads TGTGCCAGCAGCCCCCCTTTAGTGCGAGAGACCCAGTACTTC. It encodes CASSPPLVRETQYF.

This clone was observed a handful of times. The genes are TRBV28 and TRBJ2-7; TRBD1 aligns across 7 bases. The CDR3 covers 14 residues. Germline V gene lookup returns CDR1 MDHEN and CDR2 SYDVKM. V lost 6 bases and J lost 9; bases outside the gene matches: 14. CDR3 in amino acids: CASSSGTVGLRQYF. CDR3 in DNA: TGTGCCAGCAGCTCCGGGACAGTTGGACTTAGGCAGTACTTC.

This chain links TRBV14 with TRBJ1-1; 8 bases map to TRBD1. The CDR3 covers 15 residues. Germline CDR1 SGHDN, CDR2 FVKESK. Trimming cost V 2 bases and J 4 bases; bases outside gene matches: 6. The CDR3 loop is CASSQSRGLGTEAFF. CDR3 nucleotides: TGTGCCAGCAGCCAATCCAGGGGGCTGGGCACTGAAGCTTTCTTT.

The chain couples TRBV5-6 to TRBJ2-7; maybe TRBD1 (6 bases). The germline CDR1 and CDR2 sequences are SGHDT and YYEEEE. The CDR3 spans 13 residues. V was shortened by 1 base and J by 5 bases, with 10 bases between the two germline ends. The CDR3 DNA sequence: TGTGCCAGCAGCTTGAGGGGGTCCCACGAGCAGTACTTC. Encoded protein: CASSLRGSHEQYF.

The chain carries TRBV29-1 and TRBJ2-3; tentatively, D is TRBD1 (6 bases). V was clipped by 0 bases and J by 1 base, with 14 bases between them. This CDR3 region has 16 residues. Germline V lookup: CDR1 SQVTM, CDR2 ANQGSEA. CDR3 coding DNA: TGCAGCGTTGAAGATCTAACAGGGTGGGGCACAGATACGCAGTATTTT. Amino acids: CSVEDLTGWGTDTQYF.

The rearrangement joins TRBV5-4 to TRBJ2-6, with TRBD1 matching 9 bases. V shed 4 bases, J shed 2 bases, and the junction held 4 bases outside the gene matches. The germline CDR1 and CDR2 sequences are SGHNT and YYREEE (reference sequence). This CDR3 has 16 residues. The CDR3 region is CASSTTGGAGANVLTF. DNA of the CDR3: TGTGCCAGCAGCACAACAGGGGGCGCTGGGGCCAACGTCCTGACTTTC.

The chain is built from TRBV9 and TRBJ1-2; 9 bases fit TRBD1. Germline CDR1 reads SGDLS; CDR2 reads YYNGEE. CDR3 length equals 17 residues. V gave up 3 bases and J gave up 7 bases; unmatched junction bases: 16. The CDR3 loop reads CASSGLYPGQGFLGYTF. The CDR3, as DNA: TGTGCCAGCAGCGGCCTATATCCGGGACAGGGATTTCTTGGCTACACCTTC.

The CDR3 is CASSAPSVAGFTDTQYF. Written as DNA, the CDR3 is TGTGCCAGTAGTGCACCATCCGTAGCGGGTTTCACAGATACGCAGTATTTT. This chain uses TRBV19 with TRBJ2-3; TRBD2 matches 7 bases. V trimming: 5 bases; J trimming: 2 bases; junction bases outside the gene matches: 13. Germline loops: CDR1 LNHDA, CDR2 SQIVND (reference sequence). The CDR3 has 17 amino acids.

The chain joins TRBV28 to TRBJ1-5; 10 bases map to TRBD1. In germline, CDR1 is MDHEN, CDR2 SYDVKM. V lost 5 bases and J lost 5; bases outside the gene matches: 3. The CDR3 totals 14 residues. CDR3 nucleotides: TGTGCCAGCAGTCTGGGACAGGGGTATCAGCCCCAGCATTTT. Translation: CASSLGQGYQPQHF.

This sequence joins TRBV19 and TRBJ2-5; D perhaps matches TRBD1 (5 bases). Deletions cut 6 bases from V and 1 base from J, with 15 bases between. The length of the CDR3 is 15 residues. Germline CDR1 and CDR2: LNHDA and SQIVND (reference sequence). CDR3 sequence (DNA): TGTGCCAGTAGGGACGCCGCCAGGGTCCAAGAGACCCAGTACTTC. It yields the protein CASRDAARVQETQYF.

The chain employs TRBV6-1 and TRBJ2-7, with D unresolved. Trimming stripped 1 base from V and 3 bases from J, with 4 bases between. The CDR3 runs to 12 residues. Germline V lookup: CDR1 MNHNS, CDR2 SASEGT. DNA of the CDR3: TGTGCCAGCAGTGAAGTAGACTACGAGCAGTACTTC. Its translation: CASSEVDYEQYF.